This TCR beta chain was observed in a study of cytomegalovirus exposure and HLA in healthy donors. This CDR3 is built from 16 residues. Germline CDR1 is LGHNA and CDR2 is YSLEER. Between the trimmed V and J ends, which lost 1 base and 3 bases, there was a span of 12 bases. Amplification used 60 Vbeta primers and 13 Jbeta primers. Original data processing: In a later analysis, 10 million to 11 million of 83 million or so unique beta chains occurred in at least two donors. Produced via immunoSEQ multiplex PCR; TCRdb's table is partial and in-frame only. D and trimming were read from the DNA, whereas the V and J calls and clone size are those reported in that table. The data contain approximately 150,000 clones, around four fifths of them singletons.

Input material: PBMCs. The rearrangement joins TRBV4-3 to TRBJ1-4; tentative D call: TRBD1 (5 bases). The clonotype was recovered from a female donor in good health and CMV-seronegative. CDR3 sequence (DNA): TGCGCCAGCAGCCAAGCGCCAGGGCCGCCTAATGAAAAACTGTTTTTT. Translating it yields CASSQAPGPPNEKLFF.